Listed below are T cell receptor beta chains from one sample, sequenced in a study of regulatory T cells in long-lasting Graves disease. Via MiXCR, TCRdb re-called the multiplex PCR reads, giving one row per CDR3 protein. The profile covers about 620,000 distinct CDR3 sequences, with approximately 15% appearing a single time and more than 15% taken by the ten largest. These data also formed part of another study, on T cells in Graves' hyperthyroidism and ophthalmopathy.

Sequenced here: peripheral blood mononuclear cells (PBMCs), sampled at new diagnosis, from a patient treated with antithyroid drugs. The receptors were sampled from a woman aged 25 to 39 with Graves disease. Each CDR3 is given with its conserved first and last residue. A D gene is named only where the DNA matches it firmly. A row's size may be missing; if present it is once, few, many or a size class.

D: TRBD2
length: 14
size: many
V: TRBV30
J: TRBJ2-7
CDR3: CAWRKASGIYEQYF
DNA: TGTGCCTGGAGGAAGGCTAGCGGGATCTACGAGCAGTACTTC

D: -
length: 16
size: many
V: TRBV7-2
J: TRBJ2-1
CDR3: CASSVRLDRSYNEQFF
DNA: TGTGCCAGCAGCGTGAGACTAGACCGCTCCTACAATGAGCAGTTCTTC

D: -
length: 17
size: few
V: TRBV5-1
J: TRBJ2-3
CDR3: CASSLKRGGDHTDTQYF
DNA: TGCGCCAGCAGCTTGAAAAGGGGCGGGGACCACACAGATACGCAGTATTTT

D: TRBD1
length: 15
size: -
V: TRBV30
J: TRBJ2-7
CDR3: CAWSPGTGKYDEQYF
DNA: TGTGCCTGGAGTCCCGGGACAGGGAAATATGACGAGCAGTACTTC

D: -
length: 14
size: -
V: TRBV15
J: TRBJ1-1
CDR3: CATSERAINTEAFF
DNA: TGTGCCACCAGCGAAAGGGCCATCAACACTGAAGCTTTCTTT

D: -
length: 18
size: -
V: TRBV6-2/TRBV6-3
J: TRBJ2-1
CDR3: CASSYTLREGASWDEQFF
DNA: TGTGCCAGCAGTTATACCCTCCGGGAGGGGGCGTCCTGGGATGAGCAGTTCTTC

D: -
length: 14
size: many
V: TRBV27
J: TRBJ2-1
CDR3: CASSFIQEGSEQFF
DNA: TGTGCCAGCAGTTTTATACAGGAGGGTTCGGAGCAGTTCTTC

D: TRBD1
length: 15
size: -
V: TRBV3-1
J: TRBJ2-7
CDR3: CASSPEHLQGDEQYF
DNA: TGTGCCAGCAGCCCAGAACATCTCCAGGGGGACGAGCAGTACTTC

D: TRBD2
length: 17
size: many
V: TRBV7-2
J: TRBJ2-1
CDR3: CASSSRGVAGIYNEQFF
DNA: TGTGCCAGCAGCTCCCGGGGGGTAGCGGGAATCTACAATGAGCAGTTCTTC

D: -
length: 13
size: many
V: TRBV9
J: TRBJ2-1
CDR3: CASSPYGWNEQFF
DNA: TGTGCCAGCAGCCCCTATGGATGGAATGAGCAGTTCTTC

D: -
length: 15
size: many
V: TRBV7-2
J: TRBJ1-5
CDR3: CASSPEGRITQPQHF
DNA: TGTGCCAGCAGCCCGGAGGGAAGAATTACTCAGCCCCAGCATTTT

D: -
length: 14
size: -
V: TRBV10-1
J: TRBJ1-4
CDR3: CASPPAGPNEKLFF
DNA: TGCGCCAGCCCCCCGGCAGGACCTAATGAAAAACTGTTTTTT

D: TRBD1
length: 13
size: -
V: TRBV28
J: TRBJ1-5
CDR3: CASTRTGGMPQHF
DNA: TGTGCCAGCACCAGGACAGGGGGAATGCCCCAGCATTTT

D: -
length: 15
size: few
V: TRBV30
J: TRBJ2-1
CDR3: CAGTRSNSDVEGQFF
DNA: TGTGCCGGGACCAGGAGCAACTCGGACGTGGAAGGGCAGTTCTTC

D: TRBD1
length: 14
size: -
V: TRBV20-1
J: TRBJ2-7
CDR3: CSASKGQGFYEQYF
DNA: TGCAGTGCTAGTAAGGGACAGGGATTCTACGAGCAGTACTTC

D: TRBD2
length: 16
size: few
V: TRBV4-2
J: TRBJ2-5
CDR3: CASSQDLAGGQETQYF
DNA: TGTGCCAGCAGCCAAGATTTAGCGGGAGGCCAAGAGACCCAGTACTTC

D: TRBD1
length: 13
size: -
V: TRBV5-5
J: TRBJ2-7
CDR3: CASSIQGSDEQYF
DNA: TGTGCCAGCAGCATACAGGGGTCCGACGAGCAGTACTTC

D: TRBD2
length: 19
size: many
V: TRBV28
J: TRBJ2-2
CDR3: CASSLGLWTSGTNTGELFF
DNA: TGTGCCAGCAGTTTAGGCCTCTGGACTAGCGGGACGAACACCGGGGAGCTGTTTTTT

D: -
length: 15
size: many
V: TRBV6-2/TRBV6-3
J: TRBJ2-1
CDR3: CAIRGAGQGINEQFF
DNA: TGTGCCATAAGGGGAGCAGGGCAGGGGATTAATGAGCAGTTCTTC

D: -
length: 14
size: -
V: TRBV18
J: TRBJ1-1
CDR3: CASSTSSLGTEAFF
DNA: TGTGCCAGCTCGACTTCCTCGTTGGGAACTGAAGCTTTCTTT

D: -
length: 16
size: many
V: TRBV27
J: TRBJ1-2
CDR3: CASSLRAGRGNYGYTF
DNA: TGTGCCAGCAGTTTACGTGCGGGGAGAGGAAACTATGGCTACACCTTC

D: TRBD1
length: 12
size: many
V: TRBV2
J: TRBJ1-4
CDR3: CATRGQAEKLFF
DNA: TGTGCCACAAGGGGACAGGCTGAAAAACTGTTTTTT

D: -
length: 11
size: many
V: TRBV20-1
J: TRBJ2-1
CDR3: CSAREQYEQFF
DNA: TGCAGTGCTAGAGAACAGTATGAGCAGTTCTTC

D: -
length: 15
size: -
V: TRBV5-4
J: TRBJ2-2
CDR3: CASSGPLQGTGELFF
DNA: TGTGCCAGCAGCGGCCCCTTACAAGGAACCGGGGAGCTGTTTTTT